Presented here are 26 T cell receptor beta chains from one specimen sequenced in a study of cytomegalovirus exposure and HLA in healthy donors. PCR amplification relied on 60 Vbeta primers (plus 13 Jbeta primers). The data were produced by immunoSEQ multiplex PCR, yet TCRdb's version contains in-frame clones alone and is incomplete. The sample has 130,000 or so clones; 76% are singletons. The sequencing input was PBMCs. These receptors all come from a female donor in good health and CMV-seropositive.

V usage is TRBV21-1 and J usage is TRBJ2-5; the D call of TRBD1 is as the table states it, not checked on the DNA. TRBV21-1 constitutes a pseudogene. The CDR3 spans 16 residues. The CDR3 here is CASSKSRQGGQETQYF. The DNA for the CDR3 is TGTGCCAGCAGCAAGAGTAGACAGGGGGGCCAAGAGACCCAGTACTTC.

This clone appeared a few times. This chain uses TRBV28 with TRBJ2-7, with D perhaps matching TRBD2 (6 bases). This CDR3 region has 14 residues. V lost 6 bases, J lost 5 bases, and 17 bases lay in between. Germline V lookup: CDR1 MDHEN, CDR2 SYDVKM. The chain's CDR3 is CASRPTGLSHEQYF. CDR3 DNA sequence: TGTGCCAGCAGGCCGACGGGACTTTCCCACGAGCAGTACTTC.

The chain links TRBV19 to TRBJ1-5; TRBD1 matches 9 bases. The CDR3 contains 14 residues. Germline loops: CDR1 LNHDA, CDR2 SQIVND (reference sequence). V lost 7 bases to trimming and J lost 4 bases; unmatched junction nucleotides: 5. The CDR3 is CASKGDRENQPQHF. The CDR3 DNA sequence: TGTGCCAGTAAGGGGGACAGGGAAAATCAGCCCCAGCATTTT.

The rearrangement links TRBV7-9 to TRBJ1-6, with unresolved D. The CDR3 runs to 14 residues. V was clipped by 3 bases and J by 5 bases, with 8 bases between them. Germline assignment: CDR1 SEHNR and CDR2 FQNEAQ (reference sequence). CDR3 DNA: TGTGCCAGCAGCTTTTTCAGCGATAATTCACCCCTCCACTTT. As protein: CASSFFSDNSPLHF.

This rearrangement joins TRBV7-9 to TRBJ2-7, with 9 bases that match TRBD1. The V and J ends lost 1 base and 3 bases, in that order; junction bases with no gene match: 4. Germline-derived CDR1 and CDR2 are SEHNR and FQNEAQ (reference sequence). The CDR3 sequence is 15 residues long. The CDR3 DNA is TGTGCCAGCAGCTTAGGGCCGGGACAGGGCTACGAGCAGTACTTC. This sequence encodes CASSLGPGQGYEQYF.

This clone appeared a few times. The chain carries TRBV5-4 and TRBJ2-5; 9 positions agree with TRBD1. CDR3 length: 18 amino acids. Germline V gene lookup returns CDR1 SGHNT and CDR2 YYREEE (reference sequence). V trimming: 1 base; J trimming: 5 bases; junction bases outside the gene matches: 15. This CDR3 reads CASSLPTAETTGGETQYF. CDR3 DNA sequence: TGTGCCAGCAGCTTGCCGACCGCTGAAACGACAGGGGGGGAGACCCAGTACTTC. The full variable domain, its missing parts supplied by reference TRBV5-4 and TRBJ2-5, is ETGVTQSPTHLIKTRGQQVTLRCSSQSGHNTVSWYQQALGQGPQFIFQYYREEENGRGNFPPRFSGLQFPNYSSELNVNALELDDSALYLCASSLPTAETTGGETQYFGPGTRLLVL.

The gene calls are TRBV10-2 and TRBJ2-5, with D possibly matching TRBD1 (5 bases). Germline lookup yields CDR1 WSHSY and CDR2 SAAADI. Trimming cost V 4 bases and J 2 bases, with 11 bases left between them. The CDR3 is 14 residues long. The CDR3 loop reads CASSGGRTQETQYF. CDR3 DNA: TGCGCCAGCAGTGGAGGACGGACACAAGAGACCCAGTACTTC.

The chain couples TRBV21-1 to TRBJ2-3; TRBD1 was called by the table and not checked on the DNA. TRBV21-1 is a documented pseudogene. The CDR3 loop spans 16 amino acids. Written as DNA, the CDR3 is TGTGCCAGCAGCAAAGTAACGGGACAGGGTACAGATACGCAGTATTTT. This encodes CASSKVTGQGTDTQYF.

The chain links TRBV2 to TRBJ2-1, with 9 nucleotides matching TRBD2. CDR3 length: 16 residues. Germline trimming cut 2 bases from V and 2 bases from J; bases unmatched to any gene: 4. The germline V gene has CDR1 SNHLY and CDR2 FYNNEI. The CDR3 bases are TGTGCCAGCAGTGAATCGCCTAGCGGGGCCTACAATGAGCAGTTCTTC. Its protein product is CASSESPSGAYNEQFF. Looking up the rest from reference TRBV2 and TRBJ2-1 gives the full variable domain: EPEVTQTPSHQVTQMGQEVILRCVPISNHLYFYWYRQILGQKVEFLVSFYNNEISEKSEIFDDQFSVERPDGSNFTLKIRSTKLEDSAMYFCASSESPSGAYNEQFFGPGTRLTVL.

V usage is TRBV6-6 and J usage is TRBJ2-5, with D possibly TRBD2 on 6 matching bases. The CDR3 has 13 residues. In germline, CDR1 is MNHNY, CDR2 SVGAGI (reference sequence). Trimming removed 9 bases at V and 0 bases at J, with 11 bases between. CDR3 sequence: CASGGEYQETQYF. Written as DNA, the CDR3 is TGTGCCAGTGGCGGGGAGTACCAAGAGACCCAGTACTTC.

J is TRBJ2-5 and V is TRBV7-9, with 13 bases lining up with TRBD2. The ends lost 5 bases at V and 5 bases at J; junction bases unmatched: 8. This CDR3 has 16 amino acids. Germline values: CDR1 SEHNR, CDR2 FQNEAQ (reference sequence). CDR3 sequence: CASSHGLAGEGETQYF. CDR3 in DNA: TGTGCCAGCAGCCACGGACTAGCGGGGGAGGGGGAGACCCAGTACTTC.

This sequence joins TRBV5-6 and TRBJ2-7; TRBD1 matches at 8 bases. The CDR3 contains 15 residues. Per germline, CDR1 SGHDT and CDR2 YYEEEE. With V trimmed by 4 bases and J by 4 bases, 10 bases remained unmatched. CDR3 amino acids: CASSDKTGESYEQYF. As DNA, the CDR3 is TGTGCCAGCAGCGATAAGACAGGGGAGTCTTACGAGCAGTACTTC.

This clone was recorded once. The chain links TRBV5-4 to TRBJ1-1; 7 positions agree with TRBD1. The V segment lost 3 bases and the J segment 4 bases; nucleotides outside the gene matches: 6. Germline lookup yields CDR1 SGHNT and CDR2 YYREEE (reference sequence). The CDR3 is made up of 14 amino acids. The CDR3 coding sequence is TGTGCCAGCAGCTCCTGGGACAGCCCCACTGAAGCTTTCTTT. Translated: CASSSWDSPTEAFF.

The rearrangement joins TRBV9 to TRBJ2-3, with D perhaps matching TRBD2 (6 bases). V was clipped by 6 bases and J by 0 bases, with 11 bases between them. CDR3 length: 14 residues. The V gene's germline CDR1 is SGDLS and CDR2 YYNGEE. The CDR3 region is CASTPGVSTDTQYF. CDR3 nucleotide sequence: TGTGCCAGCACGCCGGGGGTCAGCACAGATACGCAGTATTTT. Full variable domain (rest looked up from reference TRBV9 and TRBJ2-3): DSGVTQTPKHLITATGQRVTLRCSPRSGDLSVYWYQQSLDQGLQFLIQYYNGEERAKGNILERFSAQQFPDLHSELNLSSLELGDSALYFCASTPGVSTDTQYFGPGTRLTVL.

The rearrangement joins TRBV5-1 to TRBJ2-5; D possibly corresponds to TRBD2 (6 bases). V was cut by 3 bases and J by 0 bases, with 12 bases left in between. There are 15 residues in the CDR3. CDR1 is SGHRS, CDR2 YFSETQ, per germline. CDR3 loop: CASSWGTWNQETQYF. Here the CDR3 DNA reads TGCGCCAGCAGCTGGGGGACTTGGAACCAAGAGACCCAGTACTTC.

This clone came up a few times. V is TRBV6-6 and J is TRBJ1-5; weak D call: TRBD1 (6 bases). Germline CDR1 reads MNHNY; CDR2 reads SVGAGI (reference sequence). CDR3 size: 15 residues. The germline V and J ends were trimmed by 6 bases and 8 bases, with 20 bases remaining between them. The CDR3, as DNA: TGTGCCAGCAGCCTCGCAACTCAAGGGGGGGAGCCCCAGCATTTT. The encoded protein is CASSLATQGGEPQHF.

This clone came up a few times. This chain connects TRBV6-5 to TRBJ2-7; TRBD1 might be the D (6 bases). CDR1 and CDR2 from the germline V gene are MNHEY and SVGAGI. The CDR3 is made up of 12 amino acids. Trimming cost V 8 bases and J 2 bases, with 10 bases left between them. The CDR3 nucleotides are TGTGCCAGCCAGGGGCAGACCTACGAGCAGTACTTC. This gives the protein CASQGQTYEQYF.

The rearrangement uses TRBV9 and TRBJ2-1; 8 positions match TRBD2. The CDR3 has 15 amino acids. The germline V gene has CDR1 SGDLS and CDR2 YYNGEE. After removal of 4 bases from V and 6 bases from J, the junction contained 9 bases not matched to a gene. CDR3 DNA sequence: TGTGCCAGCAGCCATCGGGAGGGCCTAGGCAATGAGCAGTTCTTC. Translated, it gives CASSHREGLGNEQFF.

The chain is built from TRBV9 and TRBJ2-7; no firm D call. The germline gives CDR1 SGDLS, CDR2 YYNGEE. This CDR3 contains 15 residues. V was shortened by 0 bases and J by 2 bases, with 12 bases between the two germline ends. CDR3 in amino acids: CASSVAPATTYEQYF. DNA for the CDR3: TGTGCCAGCAGCGTAGCTCCGGCGACAACCTACGAGCAGTACTTC.

The CDR3 protein is CASREQGRNTEAFF. The CDR3 nucleotides read TGCGCCAGCAGAGAGCAGGGCCGGAACACTGAAGCTTTCTTT. The genes are TRBV5-1 and TRBJ1-1; weak D call: TRBD1 (5 bases). The CDR3 totals 14 residues. V was cut by 5 bases and J by 1 base, with 12 bases left in between. Germline loops: CDR1 SGHRS, CDR2 YFSETQ.

This chain uses TRBV6-5 with TRBJ1-3; a weak D match, TRBD1 (5 bases). This CDR3 has 12 residues. V gave up 8 bases and J gave up 0 bases, with 5 bases separating them. The V gene's germline CDR1 is MNHEY and CDR2 SVGAGI. This chain's CDR3 is CASQGSGNTIYF. The CDR3 DNA sequence: TGTGCCAGCCAGGGCTCTGGAAACACCATATATTTT.

This clone occurred once. This chain links TRBV2 with TRBJ2-5; a possible D gene is TRBD1 (7 bases). The J call is doubtful: the DNA matches TRBJ2-7 better. Germline lookup yields CDR1 SNHLY and CDR2 FYNNEI. This CDR3 has 15 amino acids. The CDR3 loop reads CASSLRGRDIPEQYF. In DNA form, the CDR3 reads TGTGCCAGCAGTTTGAGGGGGCGGGATATACCCGAGCAGTACTTC.

This chain connects TRBV27 to TRBJ2-4, with 7 bases identical to TRBD2. V shed 0 bases and J 8 bases; nucleotides not matched to a gene: 7. The length of the CDR3 is 15 residues. CDR1 is MNHEY and CDR2 is SMNVEV in the germline V gene (reference sequence). CDR3 protein: CASSLSPGGSYIQYF. For the CDR3, the DNA is TGTGCCAGCAGTTTATCCCCGGGCGGGAGTTACATTCAGTACTTC.

The gene calls are TRBV9 and TRBJ2-1; D is ambiguous. The CDR3 sequence is 16 residues long. V lost 0 bases and J lost 5, with 15 bases in between. The V gene's germline CDR1 is SGDLS and CDR2 YYNGEE. CDR3 coding DNA: TGTGCCAGCAGCGTAGCTATTAGCCCACTAAACAATGAGCAGTTCTTC. Its protein is CASSVAISPLNNEQFF.

CDR3 region: CASSLGSGAFQETQYF. CDR3 sequence (DNA): TGCGCCAGCAGCTTGGGTTCAGGGGCTTTCCAAGAGACCCAGTACTTC. The chain links TRBV5-1 to TRBJ2-5; the D gene is possibly TRBD1 (6 bases). From germline, CDR1 is SGHRS and CDR2 YFSETQ. V lost 0 bases and J lost 1, with 13 bases in between. The CDR3 consists of 16 residues.

V and J are TRBV5-4 and TRBJ1-4; D gene ambiguous. V lost 2 bases and J 6 bases, leaving 8 bases between the germline ends. The CDR3 contains 13 residues. Germline V gene lookup returns CDR1 SGHNT and CDR2 YYREEE (reference sequence). This chain's CDR3 is CASSLYVDEKLFF. The CDR3 nucleotides are TGTGCCAGCAGCTTATATGTCGATGAAAAACTGTTTTTT.